This T cell receptor beta chain was identified in a study of CD8 T cells in Susac syndrome. Study context: Patients with Susac syndrome were therapy-naive, taking corticosteroids, with some also receiving intravenous immunoglobulin, or taking intravenous immunoglobulin alone at the time their blood was drawn.

Definite or probable Susac syndrome was diagnosed using recently defined diagnostic criteria. The authors negatively isolated CD8+ and CD4+ T cells and FACS-enriched TEMRA cells. Trimming at V came to 0 bases and at J to 6 bases, leaving 6 bases not matched to a gene. This CDR3 is built from 16 residues. The V gene's germline CDR1 is MNHEY and CDR2 SVGEGT. RNA totalling roughly 0.45 to 1 ug underwent reverse transcription with random hexamers. Across 54 Vbeta and 13 Jbeta, immunoSEQ multiplex PCR amplified TCR beta CDR3. Each CDR3 protein is one row after TCRdb ran MiXCR on the immunoSEQ multiplex PCR reads. The repertoire holds roughly 140,000 distinct CDR3 sequences, about 94% seen once, with 0.065% to 0.1% in the top ten.

Sequences were obtained from CD4+ T cells from PBMCs. The chain uses TRBV6-2 or TRBV6-3 and TRBJ2-1; TRBD2 matches at 9 bases. This receptor was obtained from a human donor with Susac syndrome. The CDR3 region is CASSYSFLAGINEQFF. Here the CDR3 DNA reads TGTGCCAGCAGTTACTCATTTCTAGCGGGAATCAATGAGCAGTTCTTC.